The text below deals with one T cell receptor (beta chain). Its antigen is not known. The data were obtained in a study of Tregs in tolerant kidney transplant recipients. The overall study: Related graft donors supplied nonmyeloablative bone marrow transplants, and mixed chimerism was transient.

Clones were sequenced by immunoSEQ multiplex PCR, and TCRdb holds only the in-frame ones, with some missing. The sample lists about 83,000 clones; less than 98% were seen once. Germline V gene data show CDR1 as SNHLY and CDR2 as FYNNEI. The CDR3 has 13 residues. The V gene end was trimmed by 6 bases and the J gene end by 8 bases; junction bases not matched to a gene: 9. Study-level results: The small number of patients limits these findings pending further validation.

V gene TRBV2 combines with J gene TRBJ1-2, with 7 nucleotides matching TRBD1. The receptor was derived from a human donor who received a combined kidney and bone marrow transplant. This specimen was CD4+ T cells from blood, taken before the transplant. CDR3 sequence: CASRWWDSDGYTF. The CDR3 region has the DNA TGTGCCAGCAGATGGTGGGACAGTGACGGCTACACCTTC.